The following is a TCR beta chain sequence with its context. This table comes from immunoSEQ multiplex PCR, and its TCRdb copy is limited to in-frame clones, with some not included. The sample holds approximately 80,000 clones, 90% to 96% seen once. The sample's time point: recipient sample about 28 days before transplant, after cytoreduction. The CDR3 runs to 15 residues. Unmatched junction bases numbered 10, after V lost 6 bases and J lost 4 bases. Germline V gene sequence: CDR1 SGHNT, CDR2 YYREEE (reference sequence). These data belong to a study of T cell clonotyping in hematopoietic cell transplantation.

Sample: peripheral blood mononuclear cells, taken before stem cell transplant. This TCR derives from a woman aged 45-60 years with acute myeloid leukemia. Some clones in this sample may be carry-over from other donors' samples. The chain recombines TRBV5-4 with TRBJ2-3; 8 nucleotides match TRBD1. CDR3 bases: TGTGCCAGCACCCTGTCCGGACAGGGAGCAGATACGCAGTATTTT. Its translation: CASTLSGQGADTQYF.